This T cell receptor (beta chain) came from a study of Ad26.COV2.S vaccination and SARS-CoV-2 variants (TCRdb year 2021). With respect to the entire study: Donors in the vaccine arm were drawn from COV1001, a multicentre, randomized, double-blind, placebo-controlled phase I-IIa trial testing Ad26.COV2.S in healthy adults. Ad26.COV2.S was administered intramuscularly at 5 x 10^10 or 1 x 10^11 viral particles, either as a single shot or as two shots given 56 days apart. Sequencing of the TCRbeta repertoire served to evaluate the specificity and breadth of SARS-CoV-2-reactive T cell receptors following Ad26.COV2.S vaccination. The TCR-sequenced set comprised about 30 samples: around 20 Ad26.COV2.S vaccine recipients, 5 placebo recipients and 8 SARS-CoV-2 convalescent individuals. Trial participants were randomized into five groups of five, in which low-dose or high-dose Ad26.COV2.S was given once or twice, or placebo was given on both occasions. Investigators did not know the trial group allocation while performing experiments and assessing outcomes.

The intended sense of this specimen's treatment or condition label: around 19 received Ad26.COV2.S at low or high dose, single or two shots; several received placebo; per-sample allocation not given. Repertoires of vaccine and placebo recipients were sequenced from samples taken on day 63 after the first injection. Between 29 July and 7 August 2020, Cohort 1b enrolled approximately 26 adults aged 18-55 years at one site in Boston, USA. Ad26.COV2.S consisted of a replication-incompetent adenovirus type 26 vector by which a prefusion-stabilized SARS-CoV-2 spike protein from the original Wuhan strain was expressed. Overall results and qualifications from the work: After vaccination, substantial breadth of spike-specific CD8+ and CD4+ T cell responses was reported. Comparable non-spike TCR breadth was observed between vaccine and placebo recipients, consistent with only spike being contained in the vaccine. The authors noted that total T cell responses may have been underestimated by the TCR breadth and depth analyses. The study lacked the statistical power to compare responses across vaccine doses or regimens. Spike-specific TCR breadth was higher in Ad26.COV2.S recipients than in placebo recipients (P = 0.0014).

Comments on this clone: Its antigen is still unknown. Base qualities are not at hand, and no much larger clone is one base apart.

TCRbeta CDR3 regions were sequenced with the immunoSEQ Assay. After extraction, genomic DNA underwent amplification by bias-controlled multiplex PCR, followed by high-throughput sequencing. The study's processing was this. To quantify the absolute abundance of every unique TCRbeta CDR3 region, sequences were collapsed and filtered. T cell fraction was estimated by normalization of TCRbeta template counts to usable DNA, with usable DNA being measured through amplification of reference genes present in all nucleated cells. Repertoire TCRs were annotated as SARS-CoV-2-specific by exact matching of V gene, CDR3 amino acid sequence and J gene to a known reactive TCR set. The reference SARS-CoV-2 TCR set was obtained from MIRA and was filtered for enrichment in COVID-19-positive ImmuneCODE repertoires, whereby public or cross-reactive TCRs were removed. Using the MIRA antigens, annotated TCRs were further analysed by specific ORF or by position within an ORF. Depth was the summed frequency of annotated unique rearrangements, while breadth was defined as annotated unique rearrangements over total unique productive rearrangements. Two-sided Wilcoxon rank-sum tests were applied when comparing TCR breadth between groups. As stored in TCRdb, this immuneACCESS dataset retains in-frame rearrangements with V and J assigned. A fraction of the clones does not appear; measured against another copy, unresolved V genes explain less than half of the discrepancy, and the remainder lacks a known reason. D and trimming come from the DNA, and the V and J calls and clone size come from that table. In all, the sample holds about 390,000 clones, and approximately 86% of those were seen once. The ten largest clones represent 3% to 4.5% of the sample.

This sequence originates from a person aged 18-60 years who received the Ad26.COV2.S COVID-19 vaccine or a placebo. The material sequenced was peripheral blood, taken in a trial of Ad26.COV2.S vaccine versus placebo.

CDR3 region: CASSLRGAILNYGYTF. The nucleotides are TGTGCCAGCAGTTTAAGGGGGGCAATCCTTAACTATGGCTACACCTTC. The chain employs TRBV27 and TRBJ1-2; TRBD1 might be the D gene, on 6 matching bases. Taken from the germline V gene (reference sequence), the CDR1 and CDR2 loops are MNHEY and SMNVEV. The CDR3 starts with the cysteine, ends with the phenylalanine, and has 16 residues. Only CDR3 DNA is held: 48 bases, read in frame from base 1. The trim is 2 bases for V and 1 base for J, with a gap of 14 bases between the germline ends.